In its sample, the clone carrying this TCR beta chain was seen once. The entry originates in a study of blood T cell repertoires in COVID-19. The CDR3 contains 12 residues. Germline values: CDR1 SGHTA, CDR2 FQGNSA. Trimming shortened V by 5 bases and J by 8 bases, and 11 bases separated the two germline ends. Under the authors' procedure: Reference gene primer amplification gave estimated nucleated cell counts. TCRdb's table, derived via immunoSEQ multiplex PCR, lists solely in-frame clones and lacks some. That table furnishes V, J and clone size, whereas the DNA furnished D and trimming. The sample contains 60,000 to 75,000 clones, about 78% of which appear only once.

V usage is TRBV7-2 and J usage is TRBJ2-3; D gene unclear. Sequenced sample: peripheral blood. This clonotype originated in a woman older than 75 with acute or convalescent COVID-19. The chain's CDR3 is CASSISFPTQYF. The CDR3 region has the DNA TGTGCCAGCAGCATTAGCTTTCCTACGCAGTATTTT.